The rows below give T cell receptor beta chains drawn from one sample of a study of cytomegalovirus exposure and HLA in healthy donors. Only in-frame clones appear in the TCRdb table, and some are missing; sequencing was by immunoSEQ multiplex PCR. This repertoire shows some 85,000 clones, 76% found once; its top ten account for about 2.9%. The sample consisted of PBMCs. Receptors were obtained from a man between 35 and 55 years old in good health and CMV-seronegative. Both conserved end residues are part of each CDR3. A D gene is named only where the DNA matches it firmly. Size is omitted from some rows. Given values are once, few, many or a class for expanded clones.

.	TRBV5-6	TRBJ2-7	once	TGTGCCAGCAGCTTGGCCCGGCAGGGTCCTATCTACTCCTACGAGCAGTACTTC	CASSLARQGPIYSYEQYF
TRBD1	TRBV5-1	TRBJ1-3	.	TGCGCCAGCAGGTCCGGGACAGGGGGAAACACCATATATTTT	CASRSGTGGNTIYF
TRBD1	TRBV7-6	TRBJ1-2	once	TGTGCCAGCAGCCCCACCGGGACAGGGAGCTATGGCTACACCTTC	CASSPTGTGSYGYTF
.	TRBV28	TRBJ2-7	once	TGTGCCAGCATAGAGGCACTAGGCTACGAGCAGTACTTC	CASIEALGYEQYF
.	TRBV4-1	TRBJ2-5	few	TGCGCCAGCAGCCAAGTTAATAAAGAGACCCAGTACTTC	CASSQVNKETQYF
.	TRBV5-1	TRBJ2-7	.	TGCGCCAGCAGCTTGCAGGGCCTCTCCTACGAGCAGTACTTC	CASSLQGLSYEQYF
.	TRBV6-5	TRBJ2-3	.	TGTGCCGCCGCGCGTCAGCGGGGCACAGATACGCAGTATTTT	CAAARQRGTDTQYF
TRBD1	TRBV4-3	TRBJ1-1	.	TGCGCCAGCAGCCAAGAGGGACAGGGGGCGATCCGAGACACTGAAGCTTTCTTT	CASSQEGQGAIRDTEAFF
.	TRBV28	TRBJ1-4	.	TGTGCCAGCAGTTTTTTAGGGGCTAATGAAAAACTGTTTTTT	CASSFLGANEKLFF
TRBD1	TRBV28	TRBJ1-2	.	TGTGCCAGCAGTTTATGGACAGGGATTTCCTATGGCTACACCTTC	CASSLWTGISYGYTF
TRBD1	TRBV5-4	TRBJ1-1	.	TGTGCCAGCAGCTCACCGACAGGGCAAGAAGCTTTCTTT	CASSSPTGQEAFF
TRBD1	TRBV6-6	TRBJ1-2	.	TGTGCCAGCAGGCAGGGGGCAGGCGGCTACACCTTC	CASRQGAGGYTF
TRBD1	TRBV19	TRBJ1-5	.	TGTGCCAGTAGTTACTCCGACAGGGGAAATCAGCCCCAGCATTTT	CASSYSDRGNQPQHF
TRBD2	TRBV28	TRBJ2-1	.	TGTGCCAGCAGTCTCCGGACTAGCGGGGGGCCCCACAATGAGCAGTTCTTC	CASSLRTSGGPHNEQFF
TRBD1	TRBV6-5	TRBJ1-6	few	TGTGCCAGCAGTTACTTTTCGGGACAGAGATATTCACCCCTCCACTTT	CASSYFSGQRYSPLHF
TRBD2	TRBV5-4	TRBJ2-1	.	TGTGCCAGCAGCTTGATGGGGGGGGGCTACAATGAGCAGTTCTTC	CASSLMGGGYNEQFF
.	TRBV27	TRBJ1-1	.	TGTGCCAGCAGCGAGACAGAGCGCGGTGACACTGAAGCTTTCTTT	CASSETERGDTEAFF
.	TRBV30	TRBJ1-2	few	TGTGCCTGGAGTTTCGGCAGAGGTGGCTACACCTTC	CAWSFGRGGYTF